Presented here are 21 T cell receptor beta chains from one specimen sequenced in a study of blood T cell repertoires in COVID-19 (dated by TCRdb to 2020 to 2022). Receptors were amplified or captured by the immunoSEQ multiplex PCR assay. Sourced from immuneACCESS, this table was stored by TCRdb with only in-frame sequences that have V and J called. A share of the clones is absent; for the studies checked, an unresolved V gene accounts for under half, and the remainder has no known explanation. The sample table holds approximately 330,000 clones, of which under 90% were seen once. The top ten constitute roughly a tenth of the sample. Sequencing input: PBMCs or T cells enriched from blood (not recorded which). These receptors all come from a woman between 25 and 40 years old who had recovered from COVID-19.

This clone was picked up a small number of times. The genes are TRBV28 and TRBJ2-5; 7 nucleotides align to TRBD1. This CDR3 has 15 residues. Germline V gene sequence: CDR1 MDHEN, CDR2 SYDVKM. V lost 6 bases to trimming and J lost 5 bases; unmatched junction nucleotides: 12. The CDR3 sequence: CASRNTDRTYETQYF. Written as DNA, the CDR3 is TGTGCCAGCAGAAACACGGACAGGACCTACGAGACCCAGTACTTC. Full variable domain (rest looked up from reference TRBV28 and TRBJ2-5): DVKVTQSSRYLVKRTGEKVFLECVQDMDHENMFWYRQDPGLGLRLIYFSYDVKMKEKGDIPEGYSVSREKKERFSLILESASTNQTSMYLCASRNTDRTYETQYFGPGTRLLVL.

CDR3 region: CASSLGSFNEKLFF. In DNA form, the CDR3 reads TGTGCCAGCAGCTTAGGCAGTTTTAATGAAAAACTGTTTTTT. The chain joins TRBV7-9 to TRBJ1-4; D is unresolved. V gave up 1 base and J gave up 4 bases, with 7 bases separating them. The CDR3 sequence is 14 residues long. The V gene's germline CDR1 is SEHNR and CDR2 FQNEAQ (reference sequence).

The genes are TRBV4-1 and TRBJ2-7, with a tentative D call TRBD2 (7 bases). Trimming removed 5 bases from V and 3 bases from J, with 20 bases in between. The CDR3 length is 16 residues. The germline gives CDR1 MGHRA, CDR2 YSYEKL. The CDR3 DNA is TGCGCCAGCAGCGCAAGCGGGACAACCCGAATCTACGAGCAGTACTTC. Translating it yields CASSASGTTRIYEQYF.

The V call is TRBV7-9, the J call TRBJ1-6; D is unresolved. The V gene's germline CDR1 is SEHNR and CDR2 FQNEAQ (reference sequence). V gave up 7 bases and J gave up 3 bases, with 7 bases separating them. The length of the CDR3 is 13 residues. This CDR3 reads CASTGDYNSPLHF. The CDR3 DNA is TGTGCCAGCACCGGAGACTATAATTCACCCCTCCACTTT.

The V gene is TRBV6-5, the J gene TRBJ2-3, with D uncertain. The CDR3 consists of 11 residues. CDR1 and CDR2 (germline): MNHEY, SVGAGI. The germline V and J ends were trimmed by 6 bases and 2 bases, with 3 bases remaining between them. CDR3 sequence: CASSNTDTQYF. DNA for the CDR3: TGTGCCAGCAGCAACACAGATACGCAGTATTTT.

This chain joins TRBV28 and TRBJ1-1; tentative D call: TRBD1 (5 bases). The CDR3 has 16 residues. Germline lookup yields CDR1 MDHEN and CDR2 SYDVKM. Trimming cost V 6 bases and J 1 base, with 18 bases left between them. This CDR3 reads CASSHARGLGNTEAFF. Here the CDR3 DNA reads TGTGCCAGCAGCCACGCAAGGGGATTGGGGAACACTGAAGCTTTCTTT.

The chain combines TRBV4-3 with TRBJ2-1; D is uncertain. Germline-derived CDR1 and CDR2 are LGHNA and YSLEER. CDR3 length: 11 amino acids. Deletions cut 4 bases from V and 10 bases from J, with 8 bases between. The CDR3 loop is CASSPPREQFF. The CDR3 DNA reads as TGCGCCAGCAGCCCTCCGCGGGAGCAGTTCTTC.

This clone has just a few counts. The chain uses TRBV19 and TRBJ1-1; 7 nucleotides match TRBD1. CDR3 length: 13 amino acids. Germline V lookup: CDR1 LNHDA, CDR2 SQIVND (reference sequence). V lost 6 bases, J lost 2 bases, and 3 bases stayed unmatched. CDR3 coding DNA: TGTGCCAGTAGGGGACAGCTCAACACTGAAGCTTTCTTT. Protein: CASRGQLNTEAFF.

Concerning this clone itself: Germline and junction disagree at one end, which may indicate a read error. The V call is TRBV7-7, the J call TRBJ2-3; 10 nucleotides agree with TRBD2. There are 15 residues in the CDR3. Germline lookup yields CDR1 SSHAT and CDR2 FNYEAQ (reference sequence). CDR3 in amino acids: CASSYGTSGTDTQYF. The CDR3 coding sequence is TGTGCTAGCAGCTACGGGACTAGCGGCACAGATACGCAGTATTTT.

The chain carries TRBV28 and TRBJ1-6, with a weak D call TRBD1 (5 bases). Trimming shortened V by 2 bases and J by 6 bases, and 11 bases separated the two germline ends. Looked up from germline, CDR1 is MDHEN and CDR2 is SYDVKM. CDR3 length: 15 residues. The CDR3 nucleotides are TGTGCCAGCAGTTTACTTTCAGGGTTTAATTCACCCCTCCACTTT. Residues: CASSLLSGFNSPLHF.

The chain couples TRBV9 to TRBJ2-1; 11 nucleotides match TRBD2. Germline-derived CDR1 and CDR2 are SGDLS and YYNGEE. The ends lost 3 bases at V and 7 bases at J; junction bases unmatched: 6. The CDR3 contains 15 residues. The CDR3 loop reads CASSARLAGWNEQFF. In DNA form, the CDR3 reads TGTGCCAGCAGCGCCAGACTAGCGGGATGGAATGAGCAGTTCTTC.

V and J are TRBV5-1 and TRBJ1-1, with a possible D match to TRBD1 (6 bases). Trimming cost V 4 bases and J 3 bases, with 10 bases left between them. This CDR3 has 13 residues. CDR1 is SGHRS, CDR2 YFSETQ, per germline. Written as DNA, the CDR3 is TGCGCCAGCAGCCGACAGGCGGACACTGAAGCTTTCTTT. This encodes CASSRQADTEAFF.

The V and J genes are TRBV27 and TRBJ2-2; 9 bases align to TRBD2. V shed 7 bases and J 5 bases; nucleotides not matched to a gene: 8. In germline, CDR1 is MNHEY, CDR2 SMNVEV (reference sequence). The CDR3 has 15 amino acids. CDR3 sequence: CASTIAGGPTGELFF. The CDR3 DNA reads TGTGCCAGCACCATTGCGGGAGGGCCAACCGGGGAGCTGTTTTTT.

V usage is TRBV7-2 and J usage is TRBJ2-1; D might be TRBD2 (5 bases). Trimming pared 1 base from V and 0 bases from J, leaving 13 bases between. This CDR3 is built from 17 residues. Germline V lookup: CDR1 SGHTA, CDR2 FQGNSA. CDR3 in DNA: TGTGCCAGCAGCTTAGGTTGGGGAGCCAGCTCCTACAATGAGCAGTTCTTC. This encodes CASSLGWGASSYNEQFF.

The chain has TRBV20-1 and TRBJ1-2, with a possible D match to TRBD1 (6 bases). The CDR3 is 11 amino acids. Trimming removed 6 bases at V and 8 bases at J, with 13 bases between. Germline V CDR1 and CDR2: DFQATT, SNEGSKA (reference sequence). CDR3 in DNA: TGCAGTGCCCACAGGGAGGGAGGCTACACCTTC. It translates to CSAHREGGYTF.

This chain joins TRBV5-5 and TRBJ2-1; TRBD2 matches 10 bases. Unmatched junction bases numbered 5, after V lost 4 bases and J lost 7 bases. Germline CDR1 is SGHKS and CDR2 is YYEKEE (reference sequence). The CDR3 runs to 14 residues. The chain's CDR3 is CASSAGLAPNEQFF. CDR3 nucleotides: TGTGCCAGCAGCGCGGGACTAGCGCCGAATGAGCAGTTCTTC.

CDR3 region: CASSLLGTGNQPQHF. The CDR3 DNA follows: TGTGCCAGCAGCTTATTAGGGACAGGCAATCAGCCCCAGCATTTT. The genes are TRBV7-2 and TRBJ1-5, with 7 nucleotides matching TRBD1. CDR1 and CDR2 (germline): SGHTA, FQGNSA. This CDR3 spans 15 amino acids. V dropped 2 bases and J dropped 2; count of bases not matched to a gene: 3. Full variable domain (remainder filled in from reference TRBV7-2 and TRBJ1-5): GAGVSQSPSNKVTEKGKDVELRCDPISGHTALYWYRQSLGQGLEFLIYFQGNSAPDKSGLPSDRFSAERTGGSVSTLTIQRTQQEDSAVYLCASSLLGTGNQPQHFGDGTRLSIL.

For the CDR3, the DNA is TGTGCCAGCTCACCCTTCTCGTCCATACAGGGGGCGAATCAGCCCCAGCATTTT. Amino acids: CASSPFSSIQGANQPQHF. The chain uses TRBV18 and TRBJ1-5; TRBD1 agrees at 9 bases. Germline lookup yields CDR1 KGHSH and CDR2 LQKENI. The length of the CDR3 is 18 residues. With 3 bases clipped from V and 4 bases from J, the junction kept 13 bases outside the gene matches.

The CDR3 DNA sequence: TGTGCCAGCAGTTTATCTGGACAGGGTTATCAGCCCCAGCATTTT. Protein sequence: CASSLSGQGYQPQHF. The chain links TRBV28 to TRBJ1-5; 8 nucleotides align to TRBD1. The V gene end was trimmed by 1 base and the J gene end by 5 bases; junction bases not matched to a gene: 4. CDR1 is MDHEN and CDR2 is SYDVKM in the germline V gene. The CDR3 contains 15 residues.

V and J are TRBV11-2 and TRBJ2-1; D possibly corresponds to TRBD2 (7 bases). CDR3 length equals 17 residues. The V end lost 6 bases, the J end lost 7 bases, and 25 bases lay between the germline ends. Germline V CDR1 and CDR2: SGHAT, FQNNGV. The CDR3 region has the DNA TGTGCCAGCAGACCCGTAAGAGGACTAGGGGGGGGGAATGAGCAGTTCTTC. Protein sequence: CASRPVRGLGGGNEQFF.

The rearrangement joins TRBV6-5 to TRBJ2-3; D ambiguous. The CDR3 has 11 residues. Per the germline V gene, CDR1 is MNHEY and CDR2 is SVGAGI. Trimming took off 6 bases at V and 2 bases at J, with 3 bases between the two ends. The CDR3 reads CASRLTDTQYF. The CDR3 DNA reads TGTGCCAGCAGACTCACAGATACGCAGTATTTT.